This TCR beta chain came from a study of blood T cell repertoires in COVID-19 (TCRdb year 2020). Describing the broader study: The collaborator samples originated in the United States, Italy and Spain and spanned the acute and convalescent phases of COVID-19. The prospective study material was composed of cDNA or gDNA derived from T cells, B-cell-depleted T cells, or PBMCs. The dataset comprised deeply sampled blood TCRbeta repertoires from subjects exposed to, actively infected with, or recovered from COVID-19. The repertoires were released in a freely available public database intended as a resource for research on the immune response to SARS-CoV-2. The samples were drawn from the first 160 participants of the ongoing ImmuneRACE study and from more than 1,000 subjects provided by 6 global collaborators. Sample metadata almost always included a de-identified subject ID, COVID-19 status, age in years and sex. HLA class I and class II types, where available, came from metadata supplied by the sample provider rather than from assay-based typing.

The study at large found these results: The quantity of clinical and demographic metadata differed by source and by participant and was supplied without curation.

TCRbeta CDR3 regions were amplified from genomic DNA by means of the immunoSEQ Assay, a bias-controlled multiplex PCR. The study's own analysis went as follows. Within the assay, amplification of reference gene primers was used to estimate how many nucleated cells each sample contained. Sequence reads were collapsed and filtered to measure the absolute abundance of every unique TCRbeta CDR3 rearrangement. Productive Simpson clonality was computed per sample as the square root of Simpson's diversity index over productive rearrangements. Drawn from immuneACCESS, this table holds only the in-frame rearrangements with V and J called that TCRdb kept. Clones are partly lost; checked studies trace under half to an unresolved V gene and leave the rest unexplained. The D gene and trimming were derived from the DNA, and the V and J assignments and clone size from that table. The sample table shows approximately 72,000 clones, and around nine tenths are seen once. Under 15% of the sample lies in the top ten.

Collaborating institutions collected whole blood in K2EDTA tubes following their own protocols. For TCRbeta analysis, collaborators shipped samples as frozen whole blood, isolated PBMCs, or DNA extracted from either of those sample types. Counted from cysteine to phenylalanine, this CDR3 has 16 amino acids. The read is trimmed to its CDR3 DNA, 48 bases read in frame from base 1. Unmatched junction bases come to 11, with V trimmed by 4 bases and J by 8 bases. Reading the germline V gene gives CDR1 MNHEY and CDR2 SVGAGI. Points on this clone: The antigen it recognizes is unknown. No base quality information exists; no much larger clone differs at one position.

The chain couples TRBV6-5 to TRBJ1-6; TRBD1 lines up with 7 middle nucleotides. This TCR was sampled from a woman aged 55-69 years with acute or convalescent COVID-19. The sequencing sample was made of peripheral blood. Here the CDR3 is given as CASSSFGTVRDSPLHF. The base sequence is TGTGCCAGCAGTTCCTTCGGGACAGTGCGAGATTCACCCCTCCACTTT.